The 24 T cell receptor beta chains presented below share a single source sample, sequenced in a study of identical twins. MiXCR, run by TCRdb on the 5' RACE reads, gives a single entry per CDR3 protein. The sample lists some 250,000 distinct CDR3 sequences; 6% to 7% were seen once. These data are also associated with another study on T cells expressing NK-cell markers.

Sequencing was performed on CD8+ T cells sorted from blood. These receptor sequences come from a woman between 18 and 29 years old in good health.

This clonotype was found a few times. CDR3 coding DNA: TGTGCCAGCAGCTTCCGACCAAGTGAAGCTTTCTTT. As protein: CASSFRPSEAFF. The gene calls are TRBV11-3 and TRBJ1-1; D gene uncertain. The CDR3 sequence is 12 residues long. V dropped 3 bases and J dropped 7 bases, with 9 bases sitting between them. Germline V CDR1 and CDR2: SGHNT, YENEEA.

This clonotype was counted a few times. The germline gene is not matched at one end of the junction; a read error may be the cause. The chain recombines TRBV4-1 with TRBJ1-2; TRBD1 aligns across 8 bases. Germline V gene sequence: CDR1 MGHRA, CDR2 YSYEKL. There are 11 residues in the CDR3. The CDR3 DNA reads TGCGCCAGCAGCCAAGGACCGACAGGGGTCTTC. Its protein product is CASSQGPTGVF.

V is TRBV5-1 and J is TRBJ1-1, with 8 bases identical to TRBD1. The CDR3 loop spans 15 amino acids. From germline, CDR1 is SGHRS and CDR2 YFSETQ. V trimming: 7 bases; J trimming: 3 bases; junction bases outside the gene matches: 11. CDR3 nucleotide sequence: TGCGCCAGCTCCGACAGGGGCCCCCAGGACACTGAAGCTTTCTTT. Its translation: CASSDRGPQDTEAFF.

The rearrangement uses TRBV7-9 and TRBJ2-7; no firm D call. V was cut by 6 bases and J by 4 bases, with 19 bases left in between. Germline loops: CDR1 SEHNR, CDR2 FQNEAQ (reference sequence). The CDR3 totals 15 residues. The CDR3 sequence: CASSPLMGVRYEQYF. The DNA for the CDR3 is TGTGCCAGCAGTCCGCTGATGGGCGTTAGGTACGAGCAGTACTTC.

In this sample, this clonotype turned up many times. The CDR3 sequence is CSVEPSRDRAGEQFF. The CDR3 DNA reads TGCAGCGTTGAACCTTCCCGGGACAGGGCGGGTGAGCAGTTCTTC. The chain employs TRBV29-1 and TRBJ2-1, with 9 bases that match TRBD1. Losses at the gene ends were 2 bases for V and 9 bases for J; bases not matched to a gene: 11. CDR1 and CDR2 from the germline V gene are SQVTM and ANQGSEA. There are 15 residues in the CDR3.

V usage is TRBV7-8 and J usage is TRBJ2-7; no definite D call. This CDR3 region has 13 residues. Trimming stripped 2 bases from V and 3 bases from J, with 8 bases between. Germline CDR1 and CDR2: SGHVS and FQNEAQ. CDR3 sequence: CASSLNFFYEQYF. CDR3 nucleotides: TGTGCCAGCAGCTTAAACTTTTTCTACGAGCAGTACTTC.

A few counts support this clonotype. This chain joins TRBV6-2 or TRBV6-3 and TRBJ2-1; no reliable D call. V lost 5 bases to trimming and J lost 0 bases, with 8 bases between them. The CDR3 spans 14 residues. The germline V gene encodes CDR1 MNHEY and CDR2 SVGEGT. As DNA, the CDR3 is TGTGCCAGCAGTCCGAGGCACTCCTACAATGAGCAGTTCTTC. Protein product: CASSPRHSYNEQFF.

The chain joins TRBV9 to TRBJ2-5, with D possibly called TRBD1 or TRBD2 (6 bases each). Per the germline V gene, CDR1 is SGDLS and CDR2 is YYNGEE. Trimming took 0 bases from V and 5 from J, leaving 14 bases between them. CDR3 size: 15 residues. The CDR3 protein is CASSVESGARETQYF. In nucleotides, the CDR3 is TGTGCCAGCAGCGTAGAGTCGGGGGCGCGGGAGACCCAGTACTTC.

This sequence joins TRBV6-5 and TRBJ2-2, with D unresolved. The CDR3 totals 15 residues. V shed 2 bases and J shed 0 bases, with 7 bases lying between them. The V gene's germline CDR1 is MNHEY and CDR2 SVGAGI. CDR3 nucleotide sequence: TGTGCCAGCAGTTACGGGCCCGCGAACACCGGGGAGCTGTTTTTT. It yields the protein CASSYGPANTGELFF.

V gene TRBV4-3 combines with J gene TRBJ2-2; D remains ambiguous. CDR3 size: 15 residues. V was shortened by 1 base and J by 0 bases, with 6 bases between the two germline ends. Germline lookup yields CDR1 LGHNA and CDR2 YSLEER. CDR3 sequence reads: CASSQAVSNTGELFF. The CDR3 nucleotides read TGCGCCAGCAGCCAAGCTGTCTCGAACACCGGGGAGCTGTTTTTT.

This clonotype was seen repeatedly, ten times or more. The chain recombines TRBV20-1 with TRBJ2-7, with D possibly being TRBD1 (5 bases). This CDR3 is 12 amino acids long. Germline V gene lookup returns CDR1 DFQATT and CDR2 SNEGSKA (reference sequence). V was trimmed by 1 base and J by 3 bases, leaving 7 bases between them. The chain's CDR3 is CSARAQGYEQYF. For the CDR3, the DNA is TGCAGTGCTAGAGCGCAGGGCTACGAGCAGTACTTC.

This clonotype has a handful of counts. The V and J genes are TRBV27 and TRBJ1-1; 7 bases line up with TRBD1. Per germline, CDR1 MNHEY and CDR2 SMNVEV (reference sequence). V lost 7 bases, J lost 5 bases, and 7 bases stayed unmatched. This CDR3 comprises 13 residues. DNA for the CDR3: TGTGCCAGCAAAGACAGGGCACGGACTGAAGCTTTCTTT. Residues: CASKDRARTEAFF.

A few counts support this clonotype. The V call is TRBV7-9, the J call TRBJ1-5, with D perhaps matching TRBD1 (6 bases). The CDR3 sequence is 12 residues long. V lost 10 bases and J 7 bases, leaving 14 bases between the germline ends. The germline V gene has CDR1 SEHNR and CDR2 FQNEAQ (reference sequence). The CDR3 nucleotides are TGTGCCACCAACAGGGTCGGACAGCCCCAGCATTTT. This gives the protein CATNRVGQPQHF.

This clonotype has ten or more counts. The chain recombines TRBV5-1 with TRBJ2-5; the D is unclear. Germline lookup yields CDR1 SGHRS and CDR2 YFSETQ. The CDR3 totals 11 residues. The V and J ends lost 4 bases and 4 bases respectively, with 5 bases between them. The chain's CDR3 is CASSDSETQYF. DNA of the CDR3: TGCGCCAGCAGCGACTCAGAGACCCAGTACTTC.

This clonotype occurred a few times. The CDR3: CASSPRAGVSYNEQFF. CDR3 DNA sequence: TGTGCCAGCAGCCCCAGAGCGGGGGTCTCCTACAATGAGCAGTTCTTC. V and J are TRBV7-8 and TRBJ2-1; TRBD2 matches at 8 bases. The V segment lost 5 bases and the J segment 0 bases; nucleotides outside the gene matches: 6. Germline CDR1 reads SGHVS; CDR2 reads FQNEAQ. The CDR3 is 16 residues long.

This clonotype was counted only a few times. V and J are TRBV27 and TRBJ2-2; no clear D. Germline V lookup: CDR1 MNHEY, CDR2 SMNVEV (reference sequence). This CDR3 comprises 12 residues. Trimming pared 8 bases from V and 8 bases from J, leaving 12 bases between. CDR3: CASETGRGELFF. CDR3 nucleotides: TGTGCCAGCGAGACGGGTCGTGGGGAGCTGTTTTTT.

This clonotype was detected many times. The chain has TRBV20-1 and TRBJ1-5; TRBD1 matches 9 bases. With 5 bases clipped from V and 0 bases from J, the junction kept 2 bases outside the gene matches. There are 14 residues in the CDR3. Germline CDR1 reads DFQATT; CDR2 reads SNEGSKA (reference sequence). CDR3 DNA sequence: TGCAGTGCTCGGGACAGGGATAGCAATCAGCCCCAGCATTTT. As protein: CSARDRDSNQPQHF.

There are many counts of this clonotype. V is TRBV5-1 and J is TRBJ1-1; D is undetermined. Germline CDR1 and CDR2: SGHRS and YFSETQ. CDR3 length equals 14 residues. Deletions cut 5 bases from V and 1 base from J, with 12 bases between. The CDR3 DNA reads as TGCGCCAGCAGGAAGAACCTCGGGAACACTGAAGCTTTCTTT. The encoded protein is CASRKNLGNTEAFF.

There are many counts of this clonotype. The CDR3 reads CASSQGQGAQYEQYF. DNA for the CDR3: TGCGCCAGCAGCCAAGGACAGGGGGCGCAGTACGAGCAGTACTTC. V gene TRBV4-3 combines with J gene TRBJ2-7; 10 bases fit TRBD1. The CDR3 spans 15 residues. V dropped 1 base and J dropped 4; count of bases not matched to a gene: 4. Germline values: CDR1 LGHNA, CDR2 YSLEER.

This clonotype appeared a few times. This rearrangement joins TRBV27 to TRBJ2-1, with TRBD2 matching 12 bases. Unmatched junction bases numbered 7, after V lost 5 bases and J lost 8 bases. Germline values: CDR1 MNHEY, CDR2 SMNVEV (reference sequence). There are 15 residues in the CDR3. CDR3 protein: CASSPVGTSGYEQFF. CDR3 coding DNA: TGTGCCAGCAGTCCGGTCGGGACTAGCGGGTATGAGCAGTTCTTC.

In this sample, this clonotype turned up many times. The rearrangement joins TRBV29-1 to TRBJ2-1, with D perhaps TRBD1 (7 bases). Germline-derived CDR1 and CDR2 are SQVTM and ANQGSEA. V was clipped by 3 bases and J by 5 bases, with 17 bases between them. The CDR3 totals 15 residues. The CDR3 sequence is CSVDGRGESNNEQFF. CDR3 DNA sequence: TGCAGCGTTGATGGCAGGGGGGAATCTAACAATGAGCAGTTCTTC.

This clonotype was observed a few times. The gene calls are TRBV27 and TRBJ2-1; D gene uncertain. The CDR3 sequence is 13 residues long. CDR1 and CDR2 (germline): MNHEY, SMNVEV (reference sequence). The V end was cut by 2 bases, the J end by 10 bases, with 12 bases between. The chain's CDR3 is CASSLERLGEQFF. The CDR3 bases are TGTGCCAGCAGTTTAGAACGCCTCGGGGAGCAGTTCTTC.

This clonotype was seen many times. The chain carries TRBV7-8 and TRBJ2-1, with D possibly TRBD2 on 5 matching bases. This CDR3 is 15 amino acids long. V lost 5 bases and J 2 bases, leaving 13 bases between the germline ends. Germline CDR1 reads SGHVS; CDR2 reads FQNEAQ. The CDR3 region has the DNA TGTGCCAGCAGCGAGGGCGTCGGTCCCTACAATGAGCAGTTCTTC. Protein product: CASSEGVGPYNEQFF.

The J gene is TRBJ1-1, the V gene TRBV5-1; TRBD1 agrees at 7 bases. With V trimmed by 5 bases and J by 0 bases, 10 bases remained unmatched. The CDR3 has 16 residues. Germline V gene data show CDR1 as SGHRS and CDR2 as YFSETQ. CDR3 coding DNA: TGCGCCAGCAGTTTAGACAGGGAGACCATGAACACTGAAGCTTTCTTT. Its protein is CASSLDRETMNTEAFF.